This note documents a single T cell receptor beta chain sequence. The source of the sample is a study of blood T cell repertoires in COVID-19. After removal of 2 bases from V and 4 bases from J, the junction contained 3 bases not matched to a gene. Germline V lookup: CDR1 MNHEY, CDR2 SVGEGT. This CDR3 has 14 amino acids. The protocol was immunoSEQ multiplex PCR, while the TCRdb copy is restricted to in-frame clones and leaves out a portion. The sample shows a few hundred thousand clones, around 86% of them seen only once. The chain combines TRBV6-2 or TRBV6-3 with TRBJ2-7; TRBD1 matches 9 bases. The TCR comes from a woman between 50 and 59 years old who had recovered from COVID-19. Sequenced: PBMCs or T cells enriched from blood (not recorded which). CDR3 residues: CASSYTGGVYEQYF. CDR3 nucleotide sequence: TGTGCCAGCAGTTACACAGGGGGCGTTTACGAGCAGTACTTC.